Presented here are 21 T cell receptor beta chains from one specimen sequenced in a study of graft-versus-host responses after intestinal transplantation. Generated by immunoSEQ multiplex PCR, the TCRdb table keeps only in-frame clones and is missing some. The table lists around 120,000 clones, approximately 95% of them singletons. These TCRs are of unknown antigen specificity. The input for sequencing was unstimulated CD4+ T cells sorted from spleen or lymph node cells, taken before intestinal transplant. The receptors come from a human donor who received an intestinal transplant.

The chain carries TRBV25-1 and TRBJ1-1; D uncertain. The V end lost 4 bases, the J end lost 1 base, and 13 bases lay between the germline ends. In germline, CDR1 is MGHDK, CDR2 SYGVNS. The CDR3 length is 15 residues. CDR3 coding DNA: TGTGCCAGCAGTGCTAGAGGGTTAAGGAACACTGAAGCTTTCTTT. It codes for CASSARGLRNTEAFF.

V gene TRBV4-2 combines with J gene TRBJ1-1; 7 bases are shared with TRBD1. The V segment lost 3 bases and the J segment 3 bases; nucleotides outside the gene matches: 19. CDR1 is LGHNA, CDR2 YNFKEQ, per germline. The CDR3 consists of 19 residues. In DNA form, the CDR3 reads TGTGCCAGCAGCCAGGGACAGCCCATTCTAAGGGGCTCGGACACTGAAGCTTTCTTT. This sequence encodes CASSQGQPILRGSDTEAFF.

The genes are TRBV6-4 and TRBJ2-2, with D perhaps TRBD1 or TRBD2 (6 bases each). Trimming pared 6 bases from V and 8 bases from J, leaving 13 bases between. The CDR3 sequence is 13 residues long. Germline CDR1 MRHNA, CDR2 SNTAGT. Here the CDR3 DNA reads TGTGCCAGCAGCGCTACAGGGACTGGGGAGCTGTTTTTT. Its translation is CASSATGTGELFF.

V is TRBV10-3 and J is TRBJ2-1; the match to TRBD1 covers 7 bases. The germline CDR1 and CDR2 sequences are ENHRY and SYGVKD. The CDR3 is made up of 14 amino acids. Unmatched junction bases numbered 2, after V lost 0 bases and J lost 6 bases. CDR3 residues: CAISESQGVNEQFF. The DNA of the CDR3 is TGTGCCATCAGTGAGTCTCAGGGGGTCAATGAGCAGTTCTTC.

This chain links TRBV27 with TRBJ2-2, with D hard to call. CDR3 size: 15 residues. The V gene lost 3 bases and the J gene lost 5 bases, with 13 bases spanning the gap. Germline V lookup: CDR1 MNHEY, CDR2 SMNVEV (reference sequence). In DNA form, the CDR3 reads TGTGCCAGCAGTTTGAAACCCATGGGGACCGGGGAGCTGTTTTTT. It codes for CASSLKPMGTGELFF.

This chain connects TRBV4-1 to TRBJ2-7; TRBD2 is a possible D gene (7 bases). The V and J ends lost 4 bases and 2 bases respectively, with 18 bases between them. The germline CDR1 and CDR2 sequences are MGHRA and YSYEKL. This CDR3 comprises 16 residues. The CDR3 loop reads CASSPSRWEGAYEQYF. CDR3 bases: TGCGCCAGCAGCCCCTCGCGGTGGGAGGGGGCCTACGAGCAGTACTTC.

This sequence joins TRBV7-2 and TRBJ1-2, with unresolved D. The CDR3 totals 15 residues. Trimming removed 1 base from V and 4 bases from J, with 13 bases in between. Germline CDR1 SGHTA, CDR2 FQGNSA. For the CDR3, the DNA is TGTGCCAGCAGCTTAGAACAGTTAAGCTTCTATGGCTACACCTTC. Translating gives CASSLEQLSFYGYTF.

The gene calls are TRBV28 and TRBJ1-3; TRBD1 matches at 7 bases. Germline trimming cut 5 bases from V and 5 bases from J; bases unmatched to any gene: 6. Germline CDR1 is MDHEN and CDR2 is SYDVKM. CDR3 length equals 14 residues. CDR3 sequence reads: CASSGRGIRNTIYF. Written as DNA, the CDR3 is TGTGCCAGCAGTGGCAGGGGGATTAGAAACACCATATATTTT.

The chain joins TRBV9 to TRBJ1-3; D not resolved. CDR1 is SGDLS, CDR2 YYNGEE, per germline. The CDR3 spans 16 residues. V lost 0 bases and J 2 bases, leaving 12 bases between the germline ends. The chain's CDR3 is CASSVVGGLTGNTIYF. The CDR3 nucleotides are TGTGCCAGCAGCGTAGTTGGAGGACTCACTGGAAACACCATATATTTT.

CDR3 sequence (DNA): TGTGCCAGCAGGGAAGGGGACCAGCCCCAGCATTTT. It translates to CASREGDQPQHF. This chain links TRBV6-5 with TRBJ1-5, with TRBD1 as a possible D gene (5 bases). Trimming shortened V by 6 bases and J by 7 bases, and 10 bases separated the two germline ends. The germline CDR1 and CDR2 sequences are MNHEY and SVGAGI. The CDR3 loop spans 12 amino acids.

The CDR3 loop is CASSAGSRGGNQPQHF. CDR3 sequence (DNA): TGCGCCAGCAGTGCCGGGTCCAGGGGAGGCAATCAGCCCCAGCATTTT. The V call is TRBV10-2, the J call TRBJ1-5, with D tentatively TRBD1 (6 bases). Germline-derived CDR1 and CDR2 are WSHSY and SAAADI. This CDR3 has 16 residues. The ends were cut back, 4 bases at V and 2 bases at J, with 15 bases in the middle.

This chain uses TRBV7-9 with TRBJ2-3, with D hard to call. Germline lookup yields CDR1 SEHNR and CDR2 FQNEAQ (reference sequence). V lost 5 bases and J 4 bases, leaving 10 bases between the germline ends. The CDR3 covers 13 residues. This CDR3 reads CASSPTFPDTQYF. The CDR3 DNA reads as TGTGCCAGCAGCCCAACGTTCCCAGATACGCAGTATTTT.

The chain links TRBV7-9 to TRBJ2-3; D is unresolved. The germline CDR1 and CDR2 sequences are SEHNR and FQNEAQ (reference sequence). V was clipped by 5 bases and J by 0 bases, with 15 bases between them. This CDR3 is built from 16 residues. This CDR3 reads CASSLIVLPSTDTQYF. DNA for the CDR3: TGTGCCAGCAGCCTCATAGTTCTGCCTAGCACAGATACGCAGTATTTT.

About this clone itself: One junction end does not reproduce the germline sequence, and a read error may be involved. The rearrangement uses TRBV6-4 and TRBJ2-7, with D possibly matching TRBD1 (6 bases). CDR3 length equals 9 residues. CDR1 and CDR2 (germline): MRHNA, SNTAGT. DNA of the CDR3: TGTGCCAGCAGACCTGGGGGCCACTTC. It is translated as CASRPGGHF.

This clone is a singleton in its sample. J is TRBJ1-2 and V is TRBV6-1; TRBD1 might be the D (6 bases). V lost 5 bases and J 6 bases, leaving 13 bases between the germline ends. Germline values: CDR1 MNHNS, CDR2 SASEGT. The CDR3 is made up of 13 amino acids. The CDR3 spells CASSSQGNHGYTF. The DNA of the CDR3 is TGTGCCAGCAGTTCCCAGGGGAACCATGGCTACACCTTC.

In nucleotides, the CDR3 is TGTGCCAGCAGCTTCGGGATTAACACCGGGGAGCTGTTTTTT. Protein sequence: CASSFGINTGELFF. The chain joins TRBV7-3 to TRBJ2-2, with TRBD2 as a possible D gene (5 bases). This CDR3 has 14 residues. CDR1 is SGHTA, CDR2 FQGTGA, per germline. V was clipped by 3 bases and J by 2 bases, with 7 bases between them.

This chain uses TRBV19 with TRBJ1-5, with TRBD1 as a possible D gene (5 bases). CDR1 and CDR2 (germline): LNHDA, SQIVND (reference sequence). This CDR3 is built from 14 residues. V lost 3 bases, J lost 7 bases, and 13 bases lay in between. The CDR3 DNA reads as TGTGCCAGTAGTATTGGGGGGGTCGGACAGCCCCAGCATTTT. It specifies CASSIGGVGQPQHF.

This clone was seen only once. CDR3 DNA: TGTGCCAGCAGTTACTCGATCTTAGCACCAAGCGGGCAGTTCTTC. Translation gives CASSYSILAPSGQFF. This chain links TRBV6-5 with TRBJ2-1, with D possibly TRBD2 on 5 matching bases. CDR1 MNHEY and CDR2 SVGAGI come from the germline V gene. This CDR3 has 15 amino acids. The V and J ends lost 0 bases and 12 bases respectively, with 18 bases between them.

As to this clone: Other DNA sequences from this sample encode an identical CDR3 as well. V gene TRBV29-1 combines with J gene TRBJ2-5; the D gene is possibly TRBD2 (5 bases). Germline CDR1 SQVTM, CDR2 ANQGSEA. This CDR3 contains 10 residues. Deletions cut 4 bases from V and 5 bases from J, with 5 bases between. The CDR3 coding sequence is TGCAGCGTTGGCGGGGAGACCCAGTACTTC. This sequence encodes CSVGGETQYF.

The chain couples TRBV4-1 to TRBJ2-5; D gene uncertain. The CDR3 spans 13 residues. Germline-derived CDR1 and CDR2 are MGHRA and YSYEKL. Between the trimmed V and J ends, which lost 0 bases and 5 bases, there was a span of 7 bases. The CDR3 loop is CASSQDYTETQYF. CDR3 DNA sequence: TGCGCCAGCAGCCAAGATTACACGGAGACCCAGTACTTC.

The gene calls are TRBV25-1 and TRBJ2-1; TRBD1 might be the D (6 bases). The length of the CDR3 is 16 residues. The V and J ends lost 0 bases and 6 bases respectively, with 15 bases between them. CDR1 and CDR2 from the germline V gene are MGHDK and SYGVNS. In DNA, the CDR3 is TGTGCCAGCAGTGAATACGGGTCCCTCAGGGGCAATGAGCAGTTCTTC. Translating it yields CASSEYGSLRGNEQFF.